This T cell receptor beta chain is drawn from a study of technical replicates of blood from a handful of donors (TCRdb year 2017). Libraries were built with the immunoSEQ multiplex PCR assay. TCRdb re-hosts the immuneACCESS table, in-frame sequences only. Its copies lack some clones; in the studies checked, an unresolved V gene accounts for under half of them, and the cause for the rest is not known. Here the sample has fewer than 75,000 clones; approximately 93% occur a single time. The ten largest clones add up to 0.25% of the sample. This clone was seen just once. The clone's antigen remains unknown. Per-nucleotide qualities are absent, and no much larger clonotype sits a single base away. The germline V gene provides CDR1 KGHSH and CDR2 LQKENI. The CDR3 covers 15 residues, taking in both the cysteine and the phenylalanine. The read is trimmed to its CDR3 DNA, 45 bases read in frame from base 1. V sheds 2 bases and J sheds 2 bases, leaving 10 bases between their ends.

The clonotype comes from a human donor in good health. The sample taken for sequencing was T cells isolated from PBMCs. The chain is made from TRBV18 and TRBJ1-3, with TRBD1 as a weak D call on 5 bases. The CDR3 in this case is CASSPVGGTGNTIYF. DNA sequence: TGTGCCAGCTCACCAGTGGGGGGAACTGGAAACACCATATATTTT.